This TCR beta chain was identified in a study of post-analysis software for immune sequencing data. Study background: As for disease course, relapsing-remitting, secondary progressive and progressive-relapsing multiple sclerosis were all included.

Comment on this clonotype: Its antigen is unidentified.

The TCR beta cDNA libraries contained unique molecular identifiers. Each batch of 1 to 10 million T cells produced 400,000 to 650,000 cDNA molecules. TCRdb used MiXCR to reprocess the PCR reads, holding one entry per CDR3 protein. The sample records around 710,000 distinct CDR3 sequences, approximately 44% being singletons. Findings and limits, study-wide: Included in a set of about five TRBV segments more frequent in patients than controls were TRBV5-6, TRBV5-1 and TRBV20-1. Strong co-clustering by F measure linked samples that shared a preparation batch. The normalized Chao1 diversity of multiple sclerosis patients was significantly lower than that of controls.

V gave up 3 bases and J gave up 5 bases, with 11 bases separating them. CDR1 and CDR2 from the germline V gene are SEHNR and FQNEAQ (reference sequence). This CDR3 spans 14 amino acids. The rearrangement links TRBV7-9 to TRBJ2-1; D gene unclear. This TCR was recovered from a girl aged 10-17 years with multiple sclerosis. Sample: blood. The CDR3 DNA reads as TGTGCCAGCAGCTTTTATAACGGAAACAATGAGCAGTTCTTC. Amino acids: CASSFYNGNNEQFF.